This T cell receptor beta chain was retrieved from a study of T cells in Graves' hyperthyroidism and ophthalmopathy. On the basis of clinical symptoms, serum thyroxine and TRAb, thyroid ultrasound and orbital computed tomography, diagnoses were made. Fresh peripheral blood, 10 ml, was the source of the PBMCs. This clonotype has a count of ten or more. Its antigen is still unknown. Study-level points and caveats: Ophthalmopathy got predicted by the model a median around six months before its onset.

Researchers took RNA transcripts and amplified the TCR beta CDR3 regions from them. The study used the HTBI primer set for a first-round RT-PCR of the TCR CDR3. MiXCR was run by TCRdb on the multiplex PCR reads, yielding one entry per CDR3 protein. The table records 600,000 or so distinct CDR3 sequences, approximately 15% of them present only once. CDR3 length: 15 amino acids. V was pared by 5 bases and J by 5 bases, with 8 bases of the junction left unmatched. Looked up from germline, CDR1 is DFQATT and CDR2 is SNEGSKA (reference sequence). This TCR was sampled from a woman in her 50s with Graves' ophthalmopathy. This rearrangement joins TRBV20-1 to TRBJ2-2; TRBD2 aligns across 10 bases. Sequenced: blood. The CDR3 sequence is CSARPSGGATGELFF. Here the CDR3 DNA reads TGCAGTGCTCGTCCTAGCGGGGGAGCAACCGGGGAGCTGTTTTTT.